In this sample, the clone carrying this T cell receptor beta chain turned up a few times. Its antigen is still unknown. This specimen belongs to a study of blood T cells in healthy people across ages. Whole-study findings and limits: Observed TCR beta diversity per million T cells went down as age went up. This fall followed a roughly linear course with age.

Germline assignment: CDR1 GTSNPN and CDR2 SVGIG (reference sequence). Trimming stripped 0 bases from V and 6 bases from J, with 7 bases between. There are 12 residues in the CDR3. PCR was performed a second time for about 6 to 12 cycles using a sample-barcoded 5' primer and a J-beta primer mix. A single record per CDR3 protein comes from TCRdb applying MiXCR to the 5' RACE reads. Among around 1,500,000 distinct CDR3 sequences, approximately 28% were seen once, and the ten largest hold about 8%. J is TRBJ2-3 and V is TRBV30; the D is unclear. This clonotype originated in a woman aged 25 to 45 in good health. The sample comprised blood. CDR3 DNA sequence: TGTGCCTGGAGTGTAGACGGGGATACGCAGTATTTT. Encoded protein: CAWSVDGDTQYF.